This TCR beta chain was observed in a study of Ad26.COV2.S vaccination and SARS-CoV-2 variants. Study results and caveats: TCR breadth and depth analyses may have underestimated total T cell responses. Vaccinees showed greater spike-specific TCR breadth than placebo recipients.

Clones were sequenced by immunoSEQ multiplex PCR, and TCRdb holds only the in-frame ones, with some missing. The sample has some 330,000 clones, 75% to 90% seen once. Trimming cost V 1 base and J 4 bases; bases outside gene matches: 1. This CDR3 is 15 amino acids long. Germline assignment: CDR1 LGHNA and CDR2 YSLEER. Points on this clone: As yet, its antigen is unknown.

As to treatment: some 20 received Ad26.COV2.S at low or high dose, single or two shots; about 5 received placebo; per-sample allocation not given. Vaccine and placebo recipients were sampled on day 63 after the first injection. Sample: peripheral blood, taken in a trial of Ad26.COV2.S vaccine versus placebo. The chain is built from TRBV4-3 and TRBJ2-1; TRBD2 matches 10 bases. The clonotype comes from a person between 18 and 59 years old who received the Ad26.COV2.S COVID-19 vaccine or a placebo. CDR3 protein: CASSQGTSGYNEQFF. For the CDR3, the DNA is TGCGCCAGCAGCCAAGGGACTAGCGGATACAATGAGCAGTTCTTC.